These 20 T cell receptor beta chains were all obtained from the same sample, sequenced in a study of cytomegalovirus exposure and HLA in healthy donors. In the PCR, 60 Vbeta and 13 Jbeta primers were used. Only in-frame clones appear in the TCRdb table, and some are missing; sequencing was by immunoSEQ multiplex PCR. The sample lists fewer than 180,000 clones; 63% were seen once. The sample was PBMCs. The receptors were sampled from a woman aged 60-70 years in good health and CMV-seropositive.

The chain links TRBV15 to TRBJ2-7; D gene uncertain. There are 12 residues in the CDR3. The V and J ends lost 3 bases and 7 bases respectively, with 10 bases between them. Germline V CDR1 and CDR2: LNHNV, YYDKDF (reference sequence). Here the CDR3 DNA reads TGTGCCACCAGCAGGCTGGCAGGTGAGCAGTACTTC. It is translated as CATSRLAGEQYF.

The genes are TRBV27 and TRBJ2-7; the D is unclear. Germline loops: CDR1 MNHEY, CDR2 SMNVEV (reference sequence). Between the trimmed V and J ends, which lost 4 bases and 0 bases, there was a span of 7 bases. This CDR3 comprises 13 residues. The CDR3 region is CASSYASSYEQYF. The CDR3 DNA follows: TGTGCCAGCAGTTATGCGAGCTCCTACGAGCAGTACTTC.

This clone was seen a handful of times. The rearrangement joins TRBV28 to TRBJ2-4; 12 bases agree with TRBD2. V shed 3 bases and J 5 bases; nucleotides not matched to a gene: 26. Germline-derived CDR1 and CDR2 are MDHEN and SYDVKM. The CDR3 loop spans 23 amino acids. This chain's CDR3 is CASSLSLYVPETSGRRAENIQYF. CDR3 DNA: TGTGCCAGCAGTTTGTCACTTTATGTCCCCGAAACTAGCGGGAGGAGGGCCGAAAACATTCAGTACTTC.

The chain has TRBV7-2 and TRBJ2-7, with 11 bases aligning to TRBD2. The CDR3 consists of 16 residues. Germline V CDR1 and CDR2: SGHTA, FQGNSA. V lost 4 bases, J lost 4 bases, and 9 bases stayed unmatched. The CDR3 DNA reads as TGTGCCAGCAGCTCCGAGAGACTAGCGGGAATATACGAGCAGTACTTC. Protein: CASSSERLAGIYEQYF.

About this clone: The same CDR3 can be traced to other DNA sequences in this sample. CDR3 sequence reads: CASSLGQSTDTQYF. In DNA, the CDR3 is TGCGCCAGCAGCTTGGGGCAAAGCACAGATACGCAGTATTTT. The chain uses TRBV5-1 and TRBJ2-3; D not resolved. This CDR3 has 14 amino acids. CDR1 and CDR2 (germline): SGHRS, YFSETQ. V lost 0 bases and J lost 0, with 5 bases in between. The entire variable domain, with the rest obtained from reference TRBV5-1 and TRBJ2-3, is as follows: KAGVTQTPRYLIKTRGQQVTLSCSPISGHRSVSWYQQTPGQGLQFLFEYFSETQRNKGNFPGRFSGRQFSNSRSEMNVSTLELGDSALYLCASSLGQSTDTQYFGPGTRLTVL.

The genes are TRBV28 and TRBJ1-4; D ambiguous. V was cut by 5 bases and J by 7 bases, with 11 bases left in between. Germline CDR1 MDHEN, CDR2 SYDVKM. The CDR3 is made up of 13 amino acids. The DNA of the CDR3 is TGTGCCAGCAGTAAAAGACTGGGTGAAAAACTGTTTTTT. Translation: CASSKRLGEKLFF. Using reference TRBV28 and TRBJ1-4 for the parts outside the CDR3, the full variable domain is DVKVTQSSRYLVKRTGEKVFLECVQDMDHENMFWYRQDPGLGLRLIYFSYDVKMKEKGDIPEGYSVSREKKERFSLILESASTNQTSMYLCASSKRLGEKLFFGSGTQLSVL.

The CDR3 protein is CASSLGPSPYEQYF. DNA of the CDR3: TGTGCCAGCAGCCTGGGCCCCTCCCCCTACGAGCAGTACTTC. The chain uses TRBV7-2 and TRBJ2-7; no clear D. This CDR3 comprises 14 residues. V was trimmed by 5 bases and J by 2 bases, leaving 13 bases between them. CDR1 and CDR2 from the germline V gene are SGHTA and FQGNSA.

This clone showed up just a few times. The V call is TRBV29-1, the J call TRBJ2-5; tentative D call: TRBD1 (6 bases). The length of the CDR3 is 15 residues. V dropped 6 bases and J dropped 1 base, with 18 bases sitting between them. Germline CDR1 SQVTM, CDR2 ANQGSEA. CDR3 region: CSVFTGLGAQETQYF. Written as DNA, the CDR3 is TGCAGCGTGTTTACGGGGTTGGGGGCCCAAGAGACCCAGTACTTC.

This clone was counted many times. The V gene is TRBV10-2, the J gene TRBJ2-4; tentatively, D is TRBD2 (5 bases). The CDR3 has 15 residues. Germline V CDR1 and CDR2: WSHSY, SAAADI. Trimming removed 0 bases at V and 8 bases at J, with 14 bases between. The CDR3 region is CASSESTPSTDIQYF. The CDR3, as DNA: TGCGCCAGCAGTGAGTCGACTCCTAGCACGGACATTCAGTACTTC.

The CDR3 sequence: CASSFPPSGTDTQYF. Here the CDR3 DNA reads TGTGCCAGCAGCTTTCCTCCTAGCGGCACAGATACGCAGTATTTT. V is TRBV7-3 and J is TRBJ2-3; D possibly corresponds to TRBD2 (6 bases). The germline V gene has CDR1 SGHTA and CDR2 FQGTGA. Trimming cost V 3 bases and J 1 base, with 11 bases left between them. The CDR3 contains 15 residues. Looking up the rest from reference TRBV7-3 and TRBJ2-3 gives the full variable domain: GAGVSQTPSNKVTEKGKYVELRCDPISGHTALYWYRQSLGQGPEFLIYFQGTGAADDSGLPNDRFFAVRPEGSVSTLKIQRTERGDSAVYLCASSFPPSGTDTQYFGPGTRLTVL.

The DNA for the CDR3 is TGTGCCAGCAGTCCAGACAGGGCACAAGAGACCCAGTACTTC. This translates into CASSPDRAQETQYF. The chain uses TRBV11-1 and TRBJ2-5; 7 bases are a match to TRBD1. The length of the CDR3 is 14 residues. From germline, CDR1 is SGHAT and CDR2 FQDESV (reference sequence). Trimming removed 6 bases from V and 2 bases from J; junction bases left unmatched: 6.

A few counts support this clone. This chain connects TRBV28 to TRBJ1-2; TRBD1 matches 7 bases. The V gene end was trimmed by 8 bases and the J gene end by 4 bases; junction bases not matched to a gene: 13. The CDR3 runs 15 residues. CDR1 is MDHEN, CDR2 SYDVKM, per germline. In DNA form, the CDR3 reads TGTGCCAGCCGTAAATCGCCGGGACAGATCTATGGCTACACCTTC. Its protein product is CASRKSPGQIYGYTF.

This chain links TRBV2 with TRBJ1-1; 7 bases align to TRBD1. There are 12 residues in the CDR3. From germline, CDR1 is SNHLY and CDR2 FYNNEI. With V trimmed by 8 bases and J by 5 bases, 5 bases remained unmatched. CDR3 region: CASSIQGTEAFF. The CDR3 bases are TGTGCCAGCTCTATACAGGGGACTGAAGCTTTCTTT.

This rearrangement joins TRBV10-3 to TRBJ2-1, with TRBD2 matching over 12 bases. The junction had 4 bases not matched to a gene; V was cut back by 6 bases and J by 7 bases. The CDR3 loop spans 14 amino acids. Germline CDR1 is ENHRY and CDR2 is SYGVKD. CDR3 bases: TGTGCCATCAGCCGACTAGCGGGAGAAAATGAGCAGTTCTTC. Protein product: CAISRLAGENEQFF.

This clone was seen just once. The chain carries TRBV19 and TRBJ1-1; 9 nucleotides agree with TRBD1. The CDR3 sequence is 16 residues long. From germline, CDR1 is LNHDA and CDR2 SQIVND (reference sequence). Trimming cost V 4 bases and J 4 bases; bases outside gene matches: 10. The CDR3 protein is CASSTGTGTWGTEAFF. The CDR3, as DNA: TGTGCCAGTAGTACCGGGACAGGGACTTGGGGCACTGAAGCTTTCTTT. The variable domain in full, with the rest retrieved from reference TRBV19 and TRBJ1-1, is DGGITQSPKYLFRKEGQNVTLSCEQNLNHDAMYWYRQDPGQGLRLIYYSQIVNDFQKGDIAEGYSVSREKKESFPLTVTSAQKNPTAFYLCASSTGTGTWGTEAFFGQGTRLTVV.

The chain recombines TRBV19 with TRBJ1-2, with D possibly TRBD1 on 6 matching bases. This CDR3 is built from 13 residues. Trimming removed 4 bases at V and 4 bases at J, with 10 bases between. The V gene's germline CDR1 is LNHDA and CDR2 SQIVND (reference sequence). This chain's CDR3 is CASSTQGTYGYTF. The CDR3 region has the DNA TGTGCCAGTAGTACTCAGGGGACCTATGGCTACACCTTC.

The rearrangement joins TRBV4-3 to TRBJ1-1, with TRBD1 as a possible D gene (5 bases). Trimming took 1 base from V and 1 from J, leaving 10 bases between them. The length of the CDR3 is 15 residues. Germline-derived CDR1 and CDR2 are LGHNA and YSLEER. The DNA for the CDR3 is TGCGCCAGCAGCCAAGGGGACGGGGGGAACACTGAAGCTTTCTTT. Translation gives CASSQGDGGNTEAFF.

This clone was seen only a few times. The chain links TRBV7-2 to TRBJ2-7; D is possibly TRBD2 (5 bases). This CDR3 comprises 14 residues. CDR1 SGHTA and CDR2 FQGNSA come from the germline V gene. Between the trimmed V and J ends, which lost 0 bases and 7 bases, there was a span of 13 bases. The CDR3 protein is CASSLAGEAAEQYF. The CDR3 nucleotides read TGTGCCAGCAGCTTAGCGGGAGAGGCCGCGGAGCAGTACTTC.

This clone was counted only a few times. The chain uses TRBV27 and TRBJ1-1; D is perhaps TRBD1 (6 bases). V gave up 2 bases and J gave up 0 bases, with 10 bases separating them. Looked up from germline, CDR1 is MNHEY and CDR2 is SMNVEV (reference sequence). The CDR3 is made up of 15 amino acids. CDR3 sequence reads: CASSLRTAMNTEAFF. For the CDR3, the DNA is TGTGCCAGCAGTTTAAGGACAGCCATGAACACTGAAGCTTTCTTT.

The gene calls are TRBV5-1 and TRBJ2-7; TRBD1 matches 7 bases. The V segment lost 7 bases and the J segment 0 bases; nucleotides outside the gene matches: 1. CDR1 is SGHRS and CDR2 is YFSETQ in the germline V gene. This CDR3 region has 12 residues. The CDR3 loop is CASGQDSYEQYF. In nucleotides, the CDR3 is TGCGCCAGCGGACAGGACTCCTACGAGCAGTACTTC.